One sample yielded the 25 T cell receptor beta chains listed below, sequenced in a study of long-term antiretroviral therapy in people with HIV. Running of the v3.0 immunoSEQ assay took place at survey level. TCRdb's copy holds only in-frame clones and misses some; the assay was immunoSEQ multiplex PCR. In the table there are roughly 35,000 clones, approximately 85% of which are singletons. The sample here was unsorted PBMCs, taken roughly 3.5 years after starting antiretroviral therapy. The receptors were sampled from a man between 18 and 35 years old with HIV.

The V call is TRBV6-5, the J call TRBJ2-2; D gene uncertain. Trimming removed 0 bases at V and 8 bases at J, with 10 bases between. The CDR3 has 14 residues. CDR1 is MNHEY, CDR2 SVGAGI, per germline. The CDR3 nucleotides read TGTGCCAGCAGTTACTCGAGACCGGGTGGGGAGCTGTTTTTT. Its protein product is CASSYSRPGGELFF.

This chain uses TRBV2 with TRBJ2-7, with TRBD1 matching over 7 bases. The CDR3 length is 15 residues. V shed 6 bases, J shed 0 bases, and the junction held 8 bases outside the gene matches. Germline-derived CDR1 and CDR2 are SNHLY and FYNNEI. CDR3 nucleotide sequence: TGTGCCAGCAGCGACCGACAGGGCCTCTCCTACGAGCAGTACTTC. Its protein is CASSDRQGLSYEQYF.

The rearrangement links TRBV5-6 to TRBJ2-7, with D possibly matching TRBD1 (5 bases). CDR1 is SGHDT and CDR2 is YYEEEE in the germline V gene. The CDR3 contains 12 residues. V was shortened by 2 bases and J by 3 bases, with 6 bases between the two germline ends. The CDR3 sequence is CASSLRGYEQYF. For the CDR3, the DNA is TGTGCCAGCAGCTTAAGGGGCTACGAGCAGTACTTC.

This rearrangement joins TRBV5-1 to TRBJ2-5; 12 nucleotides line up with TRBD2. CDR1 is SGHRS, CDR2 YFSETQ, per germline. The trim removed 6 bases at V and 5 bases at J, leaving 14 bases unmatched. The CDR3 consists of 17 residues. The DNA of the CDR3 is TGCGCCAGCAAACGAAGCGGACTAGCGGGGATGGTCGAGACCCAGTACTTC. Its translation is CASKRSGLAGMVETQYF. Based on the CDR3 plus reference TRBV5-1 and TRBJ2-5, the full variable domain is KAGVTQTPRYLIKTRGQQVTLSCSPISGHRSVSWYQQTPGQGLQFLFEYFSETQRNKGNFPGRFSGRQFSNSRSEMNVSTLELGDSALYLCASKRSGLAGMVETQYFGPGTRLLVL.

This chain uses TRBV7-9 with TRBJ1-3, with 7 bases fitting TRBD1. V was clipped by 4 bases and J by 4 bases; unmatched bases: 7. The germline V gene has CDR1 SEHNR and CDR2 FQNEAQ (reference sequence). The CDR3 covers 15 residues. The CDR3 sequence is CASSSSTGFGNTIYF. The CDR3, as DNA: TGTGCCAGCAGCTCATCGACAGGGTTCGGAAACACCATATATTTT.

This sequence joins TRBV7-2 and TRBJ1-2; D gene unclear. V was clipped by 1 base and J by 4 bases, with 7 bases between them. The CDR3 is made up of 13 amino acids. Germline V gene data show CDR1 as SGHTA and CDR2 as FQGNSA. In DNA, the CDR3 is TGTGCCAGCAGCTTAGACATACCCTATGGCTACACCTTC. It is translated as CASSLDIPYGYTF.

The count of this clone is one. The chain links TRBV7-8 to TRBJ1-4, with unresolved D. CDR1 is SGHVS, CDR2 FQNEAQ, per germline. Trimming took 2 bases from V and 8 from J, leaving 12 bases between them. This CDR3 spans 14 amino acids. CDR3 bases: TGTGCCAGCAGCTTAAGAGCGAGTGGGGAAAAACTGTTTTTT. It encodes CASSLRASGEKLFF.

The chain couples TRBV7-2 to TRBJ2-7; the D call may be TRBD1 or TRBD2 (5 bases each). V was pared by 3 bases and J by 1 base, with 19 bases between. There are 17 residues in the CDR3. The germline gives CDR1 SGHTA, CDR2 FQGNSA. The CDR3 sequence: CASSFPGGPARSYEQYF. As DNA, the CDR3 is TGTGCCAGCAGCTTCCCTGGGGGTCCGGCGAGGTCCTACGAGCAGTACTTC.

This chain joins TRBV18 and TRBJ1-1, with D possibly TRBD1 on 6 matching bases. This CDR3 comprises 14 residues. Germline assignment: CDR1 KGHSH and CDR2 LQKENI. Trimming pared 4 bases from V and 0 bases from J, leaving 9 bases between. The CDR3 loop reads CASSRGQVNTEAFF. DNA of the CDR3: TGTGCCAGCTCACGGGGACAAGTGAACACTGAAGCTTTCTTT.

The genes are TRBV7-2 and TRBJ2-1; 9 nucleotides match TRBD1. V was pared by 0 bases and J by 6 bases, with 12 bases of the junction left unmatched. Germline values: CDR1 SGHTA, CDR2 FQGNSA. This CDR3 comprises 18 residues. CDR3 amino acids: CASSLAGQGLAGRNEQFF. In nucleotides, the CDR3 is TGTGCCAGCAGCTTAGCGGGACAGGGACTTGCGGGACGCAATGAGCAGTTCTTC.

The chain has TRBV7-6 and TRBJ2-7, with 10 bases fitting TRBD1. The trim removed 5 bases at V and 2 bases at J, leaving 15 bases unmatched. This CDR3 contains 18 residues. Germline V gene lookup returns CDR1 SGHVS and CDR2 FNYEAQ. The chain's CDR3 is CASSRVQGGQGPPYEQYF. The DNA of the CDR3 is TGTGCCAGCAGCAGGGTCCAGGGGGGACAGGGGCCCCCCTACGAGCAGTACTTC. The entire variable domain, with the rest obtained from reference TRBV7-6 and TRBJ2-7, is as follows: GAGVSQSPRYKVTKRGQDVALRCDPISGHVSLYWYRQALGQGPEFLTYFNYEAQQDKSGLPNDRFSAERPEGSISTLTIQRTEQRDSAMYRCASSRVQGGQGPPYEQYFGPGTRLTVT.

The chain is built from TRBV20-1 and TRBJ1-1, with D unclear. With 6 bases removed from V and 8 bases from J, the gap between germline ends came to 10 bases. Germline CDR1 and CDR2: DFQATT and SNEGSKA (reference sequence). This CDR3 has 10 amino acids. The CDR3 sequence is CSAVNEEAFF. The CDR3 bases are TGCAGTGCCGTTAATGAGGAAGCTTTCTTT.

V is TRBV7-3 and J is TRBJ2-7, with TRBD1 matching over 8 bases. The germline CDR1 and CDR2 sequences are SGHTA and FQGTGA. This CDR3 spans 19 amino acids. V lost 5 bases, J lost 4 bases, and 22 bases stayed unmatched. The CDR3 protein is CASSLSVGQGYLRGYEQYF. The CDR3 region has the DNA TGTGCCAGCAGCCTGTCTGTCGGACAGGGATATTTGAGGGGATACGAGCAGTACTTC.

The chain combines TRBV25-1 with TRBJ2-7, with 7 nucleotides matching TRBD1. The V gene end was trimmed by 5 bases and the J gene end by 3 bases; junction bases not matched to a gene: 10. CDR3 length equals 15 residues. Per the germline V gene, CDR1 is MGHDK and CDR2 is SYGVNS. The CDR3 is CASSKLMGQHYEQYF. Written as DNA, the CDR3 is TGTGCCAGCAGTAAATTAATGGGACAGCACTACGAGCAGTACTTC.

The chain combines TRBV5-1 with TRBJ2-7; 7 bases are a match to TRBD1. The CDR3 sequence is 14 residues long. The ends lost 2 bases at V and 2 bases at J; junction bases unmatched: 4. CDR1 is SGHRS and CDR2 is YFSETQ in the germline V gene. CDR3 coding DNA: TGCGCCAGCAGCTTCTTTGACAGGGCCTACGAGCAGTACTTC. This sequence encodes CASSFFDRAYEQYF.

This clone was recorded once. The rearrangement links TRBV10-3 to TRBJ2-7; D perhaps matches TRBD1 (6 bases). CDR1 ENHRY and CDR2 SYGVKD come from the germline V gene. Trimming removed 6 bases from V and 3 bases from J, with 12 bases in between. There are 13 residues in the CDR3. DNA for the CDR3: TGTGCCATCAGCGAAATACAGGGCTACGAGCAGTACTTC. As protein: CAISEIQGYEQYF.

V gene TRBV7-2 combines with J gene TRBJ2-7, with D hard to call. The CDR3 has 13 amino acids. Per germline, CDR1 SGHTA and CDR2 FQGNSA. Trimming stripped 7 bases from V and 2 bases from J, with 12 bases between. CDR3 sequence: CASTPDPAYEQYF. The CDR3 region has the DNA TGTGCCAGCACCCCGGATCCCGCCTACGAGCAGTACTTC. Full variable domain (outside the CDR3, taken from reference TRBV7-2 and TRBJ2-7): GAGVSQSPSNKVTEKGKDVELRCDPISGHTALYWYRQSLGQGLEFLIYFQGNSAPDKSGLPSDRFSAERTGGSVSTLTIQRTQQEDSAVYLCASTPDPAYEQYFGPGTRLTVT.

This clone was detected once. The chain uses TRBV7-2 and TRBJ2-3; D is perhaps TRBD1 (6 bases). Between the trimmed V and J ends, which lost 5 bases and 3 bases, there was a span of 27 bases. The CDR3 spans 19 residues. The germline V gene encodes CDR1 SGHTA and CDR2 FQGNSA. The CDR3, as DNA: TGTGCCAGCAGCCTTATCCCCCCGACCAGAGGGGGTGGGACAGATACGCAGTATTTT. Its translation: CASSLIPPTRGGGTDTQYF.

The J gene is TRBJ1-1, the V gene TRBV5-1; D unresolved. The V gene's germline CDR1 is SGHRS and CDR2 YFSETQ. There are 16 residues in the CDR3. V lost 1 base to trimming and J lost 9 bases, with 22 bases between them. CDR3 nucleotides: TGCGCCAGCAGCTTGACGAAGACGGGCGGAGGATTTAAAGCTTTCTTT. Translating gives CASSLTKTGGGFKAFF.

The V call is TRBV7-8, the J call TRBJ1-2, with a tentative D call TRBD1 (5 bases). Trimming removed 1 base from V and 3 bases from J, with 12 bases in between. The V gene's germline CDR1 is SGHVS and CDR2 FQNEAQ. The CDR3 spans 15 residues. CDR3 region: CASSLVGGIYYGYTF. DNA for the CDR3: TGTGCCAGCAGCTTAGTTGGGGGTATTTACTATGGCTACACCTTC.

The V call is TRBV7-8, the J call TRBJ2-1, with TRBD2 as a possible D gene (6 bases). This CDR3 is built from 15 residues. Trimming shortened V by 3 bases and J by 6 bases, and 15 bases separated the two germline ends. Germline lookup yields CDR1 SGHVS and CDR2 FQNEAQ. The CDR3: CASSFGRSGGNEQFF. CDR3 nucleotide sequence: TGTGCCAGCAGCTTCGGACGGTCCGGGGGCAATGAGCAGTTCTTC.

The genes are TRBV5-1 and TRBJ2-7, with no clear D. V dropped 4 bases and J dropped 4 bases, with 9 bases sitting between them. The CDR3 runs 12 residues. Germline lookup yields CDR1 SGHRS and CDR2 YFSETQ. The DNA of the CDR3 is TGCGCCAGCAGCGTGGACGGGTACGAGCAGTACTTC. It specifies CASSVDGYEQYF.

The gene calls are TRBV5-5 and TRBJ2-7; TRBD1 agrees at 9 bases. The CDR3 has 16 residues. In germline, CDR1 is SGHKS, CDR2 YYEKEE (reference sequence). Germline trimming cut 1 base from V and 1 base from J; bases unmatched to any gene: 6. CDR3 bases: TGTGCCAGCAGCTTGTTTGAGGGACAGGGATCCTACGAGCAGTACTTC. It specifies CASSLFEGQGSYEQYF.

The chain recombines TRBV27 with TRBJ2-1; 10 bases line up with TRBD2. The CDR3 spans 18 residues. J gave up 5 bases and V 5 bases, and 15 bases lay outside the gene matches. Germline V lookup: CDR1 MNHEY, CDR2 SMNVEV (reference sequence). CDR3 in DNA: TGTGCCAGCAGTGCCTTAGAGCGGGGGGGCCCCCCGAACAATGAGCAGTTCTTC. This sequence encodes CASSALERGGPPNNEQFF.

The rearrangement uses TRBV7-2 and TRBJ1-5; 11 nucleotides agree with TRBD1. The germline V gene has CDR1 SGHTA and CDR2 FQGNSA. The CDR3 spans 16 residues. The ends lost 6 bases at V and 2 bases at J; junction bases unmatched: 6. The CDR3 region is CASRTGTGGGNQPQHF. DNA for the CDR3: TGTGCCAGCAGGACCGGGACAGGGGGAGGCAATCAGCCCCAGCATTTT.